This entry concerns a single T cell receptor (beta chain). Sequencing was performed with immunoSEQ multiplex PCR; in TCRdb, only in-frame clones are kept and a portion is missing. The sample contains around 15,000 clones, approximately 93% of which appear only once. The germline V gene encodes CDR1 MNHEY and CDR2 SVGAGI. The CDR3 totals 14 residues. Trimming cost V 6 bases and J 0 bases; bases outside gene matches: 4. This record comes from a study of T cell changes during pregnancy in multiple sclerosis. This sample comprised peripheral blood, obtained in the second trimester of pregnancy. The receptor was isolated from a female donor in good health, enrolled as a control in a pregnancy study. The rearrangement uses TRBV6-5 and TRBJ2-5; 7 bases are a match to TRBD2. The CDR3 bases are TGTGCCAGCAGCCGCGGACTAGACCAAGAGACCCAGTACTTC. Translated: CASSRGLDQETQYF.